What follows are 29 T cell receptor beta chains derived from one specimen sequenced in a study of PD-1 blockade in classical Hodgkin lymphoma. Each and every patient relapsed after autologous stem cell transplantation, and patients got differing brentuximab vedotin exposure. This table comes from immunoSEQ multiplex PCR, and its TCRdb copy is limited to in-frame clones, with some not included. The sample lists 15,000 to 17,000 clones, approximately 88% occurring once. The input for sequencing was peripheral blood mononuclear cells (PBMCs), taken before the second cycle of nivolumab. The receptor set was obtained from a human donor with classical Hodgkin lymphoma.

The chain joins TRBV5-1 to TRBJ2-1, with 9 bases identical to TRBD2. Looked up from germline, CDR1 is SGHRS and CDR2 is YFSETQ. Unmatched junction bases numbered 10, after V lost 2 bases and J lost 7 bases. This CDR3 spans 16 amino acids. CDR3 sequence (DNA): TGCGCCAGCAGCTTAATAGCGGGAGAGACCCTGAATGAGCAGTTCTTC. This gives the protein CASSLIAGETLNEQFF.

This clone was observed a single time. The chain uses TRBV4-2 and TRBJ2-7; D remains unclear. The CDR3 is 14 amino acids. V lost 1 base, J lost 1 base, and 8 bases lay in between. Germline CDR1 LGHNA, CDR2 YNFKEQ. CDR3: CASSQGDESYEQYF. The CDR3, as DNA: TGTGCCAGCAGCCAAGGTGACGAGTCCTACGAGCAGTACTTC.

This chain connects TRBV28 to TRBJ1-4; TRBD1 matches 8 bases. CDR1 is MDHEN and CDR2 is SYDVKM in the germline V gene. This CDR3 has 15 amino acids. The V and J ends lost 5 bases and 11 bases, in that order; junction bases with no gene match: 13. The CDR3 bases are TGTGCCAGCAGTCCACCATTGACAGGGGAAGGGAAACTGTTTTTT. Protein product: CASSPPLTGEGKLFF.

The chain joins TRBV14 to TRBJ1-1; possible D gene TRBD1, 6 bases. Germline CDR1 is SGHDN and CDR2 is FVKESK. The CDR3 has 13 amino acids. V dropped 5 bases and J dropped 0 bases, with 7 bases sitting between them. CDR3 region: CASSRQVNTEAFF. The CDR3 coding sequence is TGTGCCAGCAGCAGACAGGTGAACACTGAAGCTTTCTTT.

The chain couples TRBV28 to TRBJ2-2; a possible D gene is TRBD1 (5 bases). Trimming cost V 2 bases and J 7 bases, with 23 bases left between them. CDR1 is MDHEN and CDR2 is SYDVKM in the germline V gene. CDR3 size: 18 residues. The CDR3 DNA reads as TGTGCCAGCAGTTTACAATTAATCCAGGGTGTTCTCCACGGGGAGCTGTTTTTT. Its protein is CASSLQLIQGVLHGELFF.

V and J are TRBV5-6 and TRBJ2-2; D is unresolved. With 2 bases removed from V and 8 bases from J, the gap between germline ends came to 10 bases. Germline CDR1 is SGHDT and CDR2 is YYEEEE. The length of the CDR3 is 13 residues. CDR3 region: CASSLPPRGELFF. CDR3 DNA: TGTGCCAGCAGCTTACCTCCCAGAGGGGAGCTGTTTTTT.

The chain employs TRBV13 and TRBJ2-3; weak D call: TRBD2 (6 bases). Trimming left V 5 bases short and J 2 bases short, with 14 bases between. Germline CDR1 reads PRHDT; CDR2 reads FYEKMQ (reference sequence). The CDR3 is 15 residues long. The CDR3 protein is CASSVLAGPTDTQYF. CDR3 DNA sequence: TGTGCCAGCAGCGTACTTGCGGGGCCCACAGATACGCAGTATTTT.

The J gene is TRBJ2-2, the V gene TRBV30, with D unresolved. CDR1 is GTSNPN and CDR2 is SVGIG in the germline V gene (reference sequence). The length of the CDR3 is 11 residues. The germline V and J ends were trimmed by 5 bases and 5 bases, with 6 bases remaining between them. The CDR3 nucleotides read TGTGCCTGGGAACAGACCGGGGAGCTGTTTTTT. Translating it yields CAWEQTGELFF.

The rearrangement links TRBV19 to TRBJ1-2, with D possibly matching TRBD1 (6 bases). The CDR3 runs to 15 residues. V was trimmed by 5 bases and J by 4 bases, leaving 17 bases between them. CDR1 LNHDA and CDR2 SQIVND come from the germline V gene (reference sequence). The DNA of the CDR3 is TGTGCCAGTAGTCATAAGGGGGAGACGCCCTATGGCTACACCTTC. Amino acids: CASSHKGETPYGYTF.

Regarding this clone: The identical CDR3 is also encoded by other nucleotide sequences in the sample. The V and J genes are TRBV30 and TRBJ1-3; D is possibly TRBD1 (6 bases). The CDR3 covers 16 residues. Germline V lookup: CDR1 GTSNPN, CDR2 SVGIG (reference sequence). V dropped 3 bases and J dropped 3 bases, with 18 bases sitting between them. For the CDR3, the DNA is TGTGCCTGGAGAGCCCCGGGGGGGCGCCTTGGAAACACCATATATTTT. This sequence encodes CAWRAPGGRLGNTIYF.

J is TRBJ1-6 and V is TRBV19, with D uncertain. With 10 bases removed from V and 9 bases from J, the gap between germline ends came to 19 bases. CDR3 length: 14 residues. From germline, CDR1 is LNHDA and CDR2 SQIVND (reference sequence). CDR3 DNA sequence: TGTGCCACCTGCCGGGATTTAGAAGGTTCACCCCTCCACTTT. Protein product: CATCRDLEGSPLHF.

The chain combines TRBV5-1 with TRBJ2-7, with D uncertain. Deletions cut 1 base from V and 1 base from J, with 3 bases between. CDR1 SGHRS and CDR2 YFSETQ come from the germline V gene. CDR3 length: 12 amino acids. For the CDR3, the DNA is TGCGCCAGCAGCTTGAATTCCTACGAGCAGTACTTC. Residues: CASSLNSYEQYF.

The chain uses TRBV6-1 and TRBJ1-6; tentative D call: TRBD1 (6 bases). V shed 1 base and J shed 9 bases, with 13 bases lying between them. The CDR3 is 15 amino acids. Per the germline V gene, CDR1 is MNHNS and CDR2 is SASEGT. The CDR3 reads CASSEEGGSVSPLHF. The DNA of the CDR3 is TGTGCCAGCAGTGAAGAAGGGGGTTCAGTTTCACCCCTCCACTTT.

The genes are TRBV7-3 and TRBJ2-5; 8 nucleotides align to TRBD1. Germline V gene sequence: CDR1 SGHTA, CDR2 FQGTGA. V was clipped by 3 bases and J by 5 bases; unmatched bases: 5. The CDR3 contains 14 residues. In nucleotides, the CDR3 is TGTGCCAGCAGCTTTCAGGGGGCCGGGGAGACCCAGTACTTC. Translated, it gives CASSFQGAGETQYF.

This clone occurred once. The chain carries TRBV6-1 and TRBJ2-3, with D possibly being TRBD1 (5 bases). CDR3 length equals 15 residues. The ends were cut back, 3 bases at V and 2 bases at J, with 12 bases in the middle. Germline V gene lookup returns CDR1 MNHNS and CDR2 SASEGT. CDR3 protein: CASSEGREFTDTQYF. The CDR3 region has the DNA TGTGCCAGCAGTGAGGGCAGGGAATTCACAGATACGCAGTATTTT.

This chain uses TRBV15 with TRBJ2-5, with 8 bases that match TRBD2. The DNA end lines up better with TRBJ2-7; the J call may be wrong. The CDR3 runs to 17 residues. Germline V gene lookup returns CDR1 LNHNV and CDR2 YYDKDF (reference sequence). The CDR3: CATSSWPGDSGIYEQYF. The CDR3 region has the DNA TGTGCCACCAGCAGCTGGCCTGGGGATAGCGGGATCTACGAGCAGTACTTC.

The chain joins TRBV27 to TRBJ1-5, with a weak D call TRBD1 (5 bases). In germline, CDR1 is MNHEY, CDR2 SMNVEV (reference sequence). The CDR3 runs to 15 residues. The ends were cut back, 2 bases at V and 5 bases at J, with 13 bases in the middle. The CDR3 region is CASSLRGVRDQPQHF. In DNA, the CDR3 is TGTGCCAGCAGTTTAAGGGGAGTACGGGATCAGCCCCAGCATTTT.

The chain couples TRBV5-1 to TRBJ2-3, with D hard to call. With 4 bases removed from V and 6 bases from J, the gap between germline ends came to 15 bases. The CDR3 loop spans 14 amino acids. Germline values: CDR1 SGHRS, CDR2 YFSETQ. CDR3: CASSPFSTSDTQYF. As DNA, the CDR3 is TGCGCCAGCAGCCCATTTTCAACTTCGGATACGCAGTATTTT.

The rearrangement joins TRBV7-8 to TRBJ1-6, with D possibly matching TRBD1 (6 bases). V lost 2 bases and J lost 8, with 13 bases in between. The CDR3 is made up of 15 amino acids. The germline gives CDR1 SGHVS, CDR2 FQNEAQ. CDR3 amino acids: CASSLRGQMDSPLHF. DNA for the CDR3: TGTGCCAGCAGCTTACGCGGACAGATGGATTCACCCCTCCACTTT.

This clone occurred once. The rearrangement uses TRBV6-1 and TRBJ2-1, with D perhaps matching TRBD1 or TRBD2 (5 bases each). Germline V gives CDR1 MNHNS, CDR2 SASEGT. This CDR3 contains 15 residues. V lost 4 bases, J lost 5 bases, and 15 bases lay in between. Written as DNA, the CDR3 is TGTGCCAGCAGTGGCCGGGACGCAGGCCACAATGAGCAGTTCTTC. Amino acids: CASSGRDAGHNEQFF.

V is TRBV5-1 and J is TRBJ2-2; D possibly corresponds to TRBD1 (7 bases). Trimming removed 5 bases at V and 7 bases at J, with 15 bases between. Germline V gene data show CDR1 as SGHRS and CDR2 as YFSETQ. This CDR3 spans 14 amino acids. CDR3 sequence reads: CASRSGGFIGELFF. The CDR3 DNA reads as TGCGCCAGCAGGTCAGGGGGGTTCATCGGGGAGCTGTTTTTT.

The chain uses TRBV4-1 and TRBJ2-7; a possible D gene is TRBD2 (5 bases). CDR1 is MGHRA, CDR2 YSYEKL, per germline. The CDR3 covers 13 residues. With 3 bases removed from V and 3 bases from J, the gap between germline ends came to 9 bases. CDR3 loop: CASSQGAVYEQYF. The CDR3 coding sequence is TGCGCCAGCAGCCAGGGAGCGGTCTACGAGCAGTACTTC.

This clone has more than one count but fewer than ten. The rearrangement uses TRBV19 and TRBJ1-1; D might be TRBD1 (6 bases). The CDR3 runs to 13 residues. CDR1 is LNHDA, CDR2 SQIVND, per germline (reference sequence). Trimming stripped 3 bases from V and 5 bases from J, with 10 bases between. CDR3 DNA: TGTGCCAGTAGTATGGGGGGCTGGACTGAAGCTTTCTTT. Translating gives CASSMGGWTEAFF.

This clone was detected once. This sequence joins TRBV7-2 and TRBJ1-2; TRBD1 matches at 7 bases. The CDR3 totals 14 residues. V lost 3 bases to trimming and J lost 6 bases; unmatched junction nucleotides: 7. CDR1 SGHTA and CDR2 FQGNSA come from the germline V gene. The CDR3 reads CASSFFEGANGYTF. CDR3 DNA: TGTGCCAGCAGCTTCTTTGAGGGGGCAAATGGCTACACCTTC.

V and J are TRBV6-5 and TRBJ2-5; 9 positions match TRBD2. Per the germline V gene, CDR1 is MNHEY and CDR2 is SVGAGI. V dropped 6 bases and J dropped 4; count of bases not matched to a gene: 9. The CDR3 has 15 residues. DNA for the CDR3: TGTGCCAGCAGCCCCAGTGCGGGGGGGCCAGAGACCCAGTACTTC. It is translated as CASSPSAGGPETQYF.

This clone came up once. V and J are TRBV9 and TRBJ2-3; D is perhaps TRBD2 (5 bases). The CDR3 spans 14 residues. V lost 3 bases and J lost 2, with 10 bases in between. Germline CDR1 reads SGDLS; CDR2 reads YYNGEE. CDR3 DNA sequence: TGTGCCAGCAGCGGTCAAGCGGTCACAGATACGCAGTATTTT. Translation: CASSGQAVTDTQYF.

The chain links TRBV5-1 to TRBJ2-1; D may match TRBD1 or TRBD2 (6 bases each). V dropped 5 bases and J dropped 3 bases, with 18 bases sitting between them. The V gene's germline CDR1 is SGHRS and CDR2 YFSETQ. CDR3 length: 16 residues. CDR3: CASRGAGQLNYNEQFF. CDR3 nucleotides: TGCGCCAGCAGGGGTGCGGGACAATTAAACTACAATGAGCAGTTCTTC.

V and J are TRBV7-9 and TRBJ2-2; 7 nucleotides agree with TRBD2. Germline lookup yields CDR1 SEHNR and CDR2 FQNEAQ (reference sequence). V lost 8 bases to trimming and J lost 5 bases; unmatched junction nucleotides: 8. The CDR3 sequence is 14 residues long. CDR3 loop: CASGRDERTGELFF. CDR3 sequence (DNA): TGTGCCAGCGGGAGGGATGAGCGGACCGGGGAGCTGTTTTTT.

The chain uses TRBV19 and TRBJ1-1, with D perhaps matching TRBD1 (6 bases). The germline V and J ends were trimmed by 4 bases and 4 bases, with 16 bases remaining between them. The CDR3 extends over 15 amino acids. Germline V CDR1 and CDR2: LNHDA, SQIVND (reference sequence). Here the CDR3 reads CASSTRGQGSTEAFF. The CDR3, as DNA: TGTGCCAGTAGTACGAGGGGCCAGGGGAGCACTGAAGCTTTCTTT.